This TCR beta chain comes out of a study of blood T cell repertoires in COVID-19. As for the study in general: There were acute and convalescent COVID-19 samples, and they came from the United States, Italy and Spain. The cDNA or gDNA used as material had been derived from T cells, B-cell-depleted T cells, or PBMCs.

In the authors' workflow: Scientists estimated how many nucleated cells there were by amplifying reference gene primers. The assay was immunoSEQ multiplex PCR, and TCRdb's table has in-frame clones only and misses some. The V and J calls and clone size are taken from that table; D and trimming were inferred from the DNA. In the table there are fewer than 90,000 clones, 84% of which are singletons. With V trimmed by 6 bases and J by 2 bases, 7 bases remained unmatched. Germline-derived CDR1 and CDR2 are MNHEY and SVGAGI. This CDR3 has 15 amino acids. The source is a man in his sixties or seventies with acute or convalescent COVID-19. The chain joins TRBV6-5 to TRBJ1-5, with TRBD1 matching over 7 bases. Sequenced input: peripheral blood. This chain's CDR3 is CASSPLTGGNQPQHF. CDR3 sequence (DNA): TGTGCCAGCAGCCCCCTCACAGGGGGCAATCAGCCCCAGCATTTT.